The clone carrying this TCR beta chain appeared once. Original methodology: Cell counts per sample came from amplifying reference gene primers. The data were produced by immunoSEQ multiplex PCR, yet TCRdb's version contains in-frame clones alone and is incomplete. The DNA gave D and trimming, while V, J and clone size come from that table. The sample has about 49,000 clones; 87% are singletons. The CDR3 consists of 15 residues. V dropped 0 bases and J dropped 3; count of bases not matched to a gene: 3. Germline lookup yields CDR1 SGHDT and CDR2 YYEEEE. The source of the sample is a study of blood T cell repertoires in COVID-19. Study context: Italy, Spain and the United States were the sources of the convalescent and acute COVID-19 samples. T cells, B-cell-depleted T cells, or PBMCs provided the cDNA or gDNA that served as material.

The sequencing input was peripheral blood. The clonotype comes from a woman older than 75 with COVID-19, enrolled during active disease. V usage is TRBV5-6 and J usage is TRBJ1-5, with 7 bases matching TRBD1. The CDR3 here is CASSLGQGLNQPQHF. For the CDR3, the DNA is TGTGCCAGCAGCTTGGGACAGGGCCTCAATCAGCCCCAGCATTTT.